This T cell receptor (beta chain) derives from a study of shared clonotypes between healthy human individuals (dated by TCRdb to 2018 to 2020). Study-wide context: Three men and two women, aged 18 to 49 years, made up the cohort. Per donor, three plates each were used for CD4 naive and CD4 memory, two for CD8 naive, and one for CD8 memory. Blood TCR repertoires of about five healthy adults were deeply sequenced to estimate repertoire size and the extent of clonotype sharing between individuals. To increase sequencing depth and limit assay-specific biases, TCR repertoire library preparation and sequencing were carried out by different laboratories using diverse techniques. Leukapheresis yielded between about 0.9 and 8.9 billion PBMCs per donor.

Donors were healthy HIV-negative adults with no recently reported acute infections or vaccinations. Only Caucasian adults living in Nashville, Tennessee, USA were represented among the donors. CD4+ T cells were enriched through magnetic negative selection, after which naive cells were positively selected on CD45RA and the remaining negative fraction served as the memory subset. Blood was obtained by leukapheresis, after which PBMCs were separated by Ficoll-Histopaque density gradient centrifugation and cryopreserved in liquid nitrogen vapor phase. Analytical flow cytometry was used to check the purity and quantity of each magnetically sorted T cell population. Genomic DNA was isolated from every sorted fraction and measured by UV absorbance on a Nanodrop 2000c. Findings and caveats that apply to the study as a whole: Higher generation probabilities were observed for clonotypes shared by all four sorted-subset donors than for non-shared clonotypes. Naive subsets generally had larger estimated clonotype richness than memory subsets did. Rarefaction of sorted-subset datasets indicated incomplete sequencing despite the large sequencing depth. Sharing across a handful of donors was observed for around 5% of naive CD4, 3.5% of naive CD8, around 2.5% of memory CD4, and around 0.42% of memory CD8 clonotypes. Because the study included a small number of donors, the genetic and exposure-history diversity represented was limited. Sampling was restricted to blood, and TCR repertoires in tissue are likely to differ from TCR repertoires in blood. Pairwise subsampling led to the expectation that sequencing depth would affect the degree of clonotype sharing among donors.

Using the deep immunoSEQ assay, multiplex PCR amplified TCR CDR3 regions from genomic DNA. Extracted genomic DNA from each cell subset was distributed evenly across all wells of several immunoSEQ 96-well plates, and each plate was treated as a replicate. For sorted subsets, roughly 200 ng of genomic DNA, equivalent to some 30,000 T cell genomes, went into each replicate PCR. The purified libraries were quantified using a Qubit 3.0 fluorometer, sized with a Bioanalyzer 2100, and then quantified again using the KAPA Library Quantification kit. A separate single-read 150-cycle Illumina NextSeq 550 flow cell was used to sequence each immunoSEQ 96-well plate. From the authors' description of their analysis: Because the immunoSEQ output held only junctional sequences and lacked quality scores, the filtering could not match the filtering applied to full-length reads. To assign V/J genes and CDR3, sequences were annotated against IMGT germline references using PyIR, a Python wrapper for IgBLAST v1.9. Reads were filtered out if the reads had weak V/J assignments (E-value above 1e-6), no CDR3, stop codons, out-of-frame junctions, or ambiguous translated residues. V3J clonotypes were defined as sequences sharing the same inferred V gene, J gene, and CDR3 amino acid sequence. The percentage overlap between two repertoires was calculated by dividing the number of shared unique clonotypes by the size of the smaller repertoire. Three approaches were used to assess repertoire richness: RTK rarefaction, the Chao1 estimator, and Recon v2.1 estimates of unobserved clonotypes. For all TCRbeta clonotypes obtained by the gDNA method from a few donors, generation probabilities were computed with OLGA. Entries here come from immuneACCESS through TCRdb and include only in-frame sequences with V and J called. Some clones fail to appear in such tables; in the studies checked, an unresolved V gene covers under half of the shortfall, and the cause of the remainder is unknown. V and J calls and clone size are those listed in that table; D and trimming were worked out from the DNA. This sample lists approximately 2.5 million clones; roughly 92% were detected once. The ten largest clones add up to roughly 0.15% of the sample.

As encoded in the germline V gene (reference sequence), CDR1 is SGHNT while CDR2 is YYREEE. Trimming takes 1 base from V and 6 bases from J, and the germline ends sit 11 bases apart. The cysteine opens and the phenylalanine closes a CDR3 of 13 amino acids. The read is trimmed to its CDR3 DNA, 39 bases read in frame from base 1. Of note for this clone: The antigen it binds to is not known. No qualities accompany the bases; no much larger clone lies one base away.

The rearranged chain carries TRBV5-4 and TRBJ2-7, with the D gene not clear enough to name. This clonotype was obtained from a man aged 18 to 35 in good health. Specimen: naive CD4+ T cells sorted from blood. The label giving this sample's cell subset or site can be read as: CD45RA+ positively selected. The nucleotides are TGTGCCAGCAGCTTGTCTGGTAGTGGCGAGCAGTACTTC. It translates as CASSLSGSGEQYF.